This T cell receptor beta chain was identified in a study of shared clonotypes between healthy human individuals. Study-wide findings and caveats: The study found roughly 5% of naive CD4 clonotypes shared across a handful of donors.

There are 16 residues in the CDR3. Between the trimmed V and J ends, which lost 0 bases and 3 bases, there was a span of 14 bases. The V gene's germline CDR1 is SQVTM and CDR2 ANQGSEA. Roughly 210 ng DNA, about 30,000 T cell genomes, went into each sorted-subset replicate PCR. Profiling relied on immunoSEQ multiplex PCR, and the TCRdb table lists in-frame clones only, not all of them. The sample lists 2 million to 2.5 million clones, approximately 95% occurring once. About this clone itself: Its antigen is currently unknown.

The origin of this receptor is a man between 18 and 29 years old in good health. Some clones in this sample may be carry-over from other donors' samples. What was sequenced was naive CD4+ T cells from PBMCs. The subset here: CD45RA+ positively selected. J is TRBJ2-2 and V is TRBV29-1; D may be TRBD1 or TRBD2 (5 bases each). CDR3 sequence (DNA): TGCAGCGTTGAAGATCCATCCGGGACCTACACCGGGGAGCTGTTTTTT. This codes for CSVEDPSGTYTGELFF.